Following are 6 T cell receptor beta chains from one sample sequenced in a study of cytomegalovirus exposure and HLA in healthy donors. Researchers ran the PCR with 60 Vbeta and 13 Jbeta primers. Measured with immunoSEQ multiplex PCR; TCRdb has only the in-frame clones, and not every one. Altogether 150,000 or so clones are present, roughly 74% being singletons, with the ten largest covering 2.5% to 3%. The sequenced sample was PBMCs. Receptor source: a man between 18 and 29 years old in good health and CMV-seronegative.

This chain connects TRBV6-4 to TRBJ1-5, with D uncertain. This CDR3 is 13 amino acids long. V was pared by 4 bases and J by 0 bases, with 4 bases between. Germline loops: CDR1 MRHNA, CDR2 SNTAGT. This CDR3 is CASSADSNQPQHF. CDR3 bases: TGTGCCAGCAGTGCAGATAGCAATCAGCCCCAGCATTTT.

The V and J genes are TRBV5-1 and TRBJ1-6; the match to TRBD1 covers 8 bases. Germline V gene data show CDR1 as SGHRS and CDR2 as YFSETQ. J was trimmed by 10 bases and V by 1 base; bases with no gene match: 10. This CDR3 has 16 residues. Here the CDR3 reads CASSLNGGQGLSPLHF. The CDR3 DNA reads TGCGCCAGCAGCTTGAATGGTGGACAGGGCCTCTCACCCCTCCACTTT.

The rearrangement links TRBV21-1 to TRBJ1-4. TRBV21-1 corresponds to a pseudogene. The CDR3 is 15 residues long. This chain's CDR3 is CASSKKSPGGKKLFF. CDR3 nucleotide sequence: TGTGCCAGCAGCAAAAAATCTCCCGGCGGGAAAAAACTGTTTTTT.

As concerns this clone: The junction differs from germline at one of its ends, possibly a read error. The V call is TRBV2, the J call TRBJ1-5; TRBD1 is a possible D gene (6 bases). Germline V gives CDR1 SNHLY, CDR2 FYNNEI. The CDR3 runs 14 residues. The CDR3 loop is CVSSIQTGKQPQHF. CDR3 DNA: TGTGTCAGCAGTATACAGACAGGAAAACAGCCCCAGCATTTT.

The chain employs TRBV7-3 and TRBJ2-1; 7 bases are shared with TRBD2. CDR1 SGHTA and CDR2 FQGTGA come from the germline V gene. This CDR3 contains 15 residues. Unmatched junction bases numbered 2, after V lost 1 base and J lost 2 bases. The CDR3 sequence is CASSLRGGAYNEQFF. The CDR3 nucleotides read TGTGCCAGCAGCTTAAGGGGGGGGGCCTACAATGAGCAGTTCTTC. The whole variable domain, filled in from reference TRBV7-3 and TRBJ2-1, reads GAGVSQTPSNKVTEKGKYVELRCDPISGHTALYWYRQSLGQGPEFLIYFQGTGAADDSGLPNDRFFAVRPEGSVSTLKIQRTERGDSAVYLCASSLRGGAYNEQFFGPGTRLTVL.

V usage is TRBV6-1 and J usage is TRBJ1-2; D not resolved. V shed 3 bases and J shed 4 bases, with 15 bases lying between them. This CDR3 spans 15 amino acids. Germline V gene sequence: CDR1 MNHNS, CDR2 SASEGT. CDR3 residues: CASSEIGWGGYGYTF. The CDR3 DNA sequence: TGTGCCAGCAGTGAGATCGGCTGGGGAGGCTATGGCTACACCTTC.